Listed below are T cell receptor beta chains from one sample, sequenced in a study of blood T cell repertoires in COVID-19. Using immunoSEQ multiplex PCR, the repertoire was profiled, and TCRdb retains in-frame clones only, with some absent. The data show around 400,000 clones, around 86% seen once. Sample: PBMCs or T cells enriched from blood (not recorded which). These receptors all come from a woman between 50 and 59 years old who had recovered from COVID-19. The CDR3 runs from the conserved cysteine through the conserved F or W. Fields, in order: clone size, J gene, D gene, V gene, CDR3 DNA, CDR3 protein. The D gene is left open where the match is weak. Some rows mark clone size as missing; the rest say once, few, many or name a class of expanded clone.

>NA|TRBJ1-1|NA|TRBV28
TGTGCCAGCCACCGGGCGGGGGGCGTCGGCACTGAAGCTTTCTTT
CASHRAGGVGTEAFF
>NA|TRBJ2-2|TRBD1|TRBV5-1
TGCGCCAGCAGCCCCGGGACAGGGGAAGCCGGGGAGCTGTTTTTT
CASSPGTGEAGELFF
>NA|TRBJ2-7|NA|TRBV4-1
TGCGCCAGCAGCCAAGATCGGGTCTCCTACGAGCAGTACTTC
CASSQDRVSYEQYF
>NA|TRBJ2-7|NA|TRBV10-3
TGTGCCACGTCGGGGCCACCCGGGACACCAAGCTCCTACGAGCAGTACTTC
CATSGPPGTPSSYEQYF
>NA|TRBJ2-3|NA|TRBV6-1
TGTGCCAGCAGTGAAGGGGTGGGGGCACTAGATACGCAGTATTTT
CASSEGVGALDTQYF
>NA|TRBJ2-7|NA|TRBV30
TGTGCCTGGAGTTTGGGCCCGGTTAACTACGAGCAGTACTTC
CAWSLGPVNYEQYF
>NA|TRBJ2-2|TRBD1|TRBV10-3
TGTGCCATCAGCGGACAGGGGGGCACCGGGGAGCTGTTTTTT
CAISGQGGTGELFF
>NA|TRBJ1-1|TRBD1|TRBV30
TGTGCCTGGGGACAGGGGGCGGACACTGAAGCTTTCTTT
CAWGQGADTEAFF
>NA|TRBJ1-6|NA|TRBV27
TGTGCCAGCAGTTTTGGTCAGGGTTTCGGTTCACCCCTCCACTTT
CASSFGQGFGSPLHF
>NA|TRBJ1-2|NA|TRBV28
TGTGCCAGCAGTTTAACAGGGTCTGGCTACACCTTC
CASSLTGSGYTF
>many|TRBJ2-2|TRBD2|TRBV2
TGTGCCAGCAGGAGGGAGGGGAACACCGGGGAGCTGTTTTTT
CASRREGNTGELFF
>NA|TRBJ1-1|TRBD1|TRBV5-4
TGTGCCAGCAGCTTGAATGGACAGGTCTTTGAAGCTTTCTTT
CASSLNGQVFEAFF
>NA|TRBJ2-1|NA|TRBV10-3
TGTGCCATCAGTGGCGAGGGTAAGCAGTTCTTC
CAISGEGKQFF
>NA|TRBJ1-1|TRBD1|TRBV30
TGTGCCTGGAGCCCTATTGGGGACAGGGGGCTGGGCACTGAAGCTTTCTTT
CAWSPIGDRGLGTEAFF
>NA|TRBJ2-7|NA|TRBV6-5
TGTGCCAGCAGTTACAGGGAGACTAGGGTTTACGAGCAGTACTTC
CASSYRETRVYEQYF
>few|TRBJ1-2|NA|TRBV20-1
TGCAGTGCTAGTAATAAAAGGACCGAACCGGGAAACTATGGCTACACCTTC
CSASNKRTEPGNYGYTF
>NA|TRBJ1-1|NA|TRBV7-6
TGTGCCAGCAGCTTAGGGACACCAGGGGCTCAAGCTGAAGCTTTCTTT
CASSLGTPGAQAEAFF
>NA|TRBJ1-3|NA|TRBV7-2
TGTGCCAGCAGCTTAGGAGTGCTGGTGGCTGGAAACACCATATATTTT
CASSLGVLVAGNTIYF
>NA|TRBJ2-7|NA|TRBV7-9
TGTGCCAGCAGCTTCGCAGGGGCCGAGCAGTACTTC
CASSFAGAEQYF
>NA|TRBJ2-1|TRBD2|TRBV19
TGTGCCAGTAGACTTCGACTAGCGGTAGACAATGAGCAGTTCTTC
CASRLRLAVDNEQFF
>NA|TRBJ2-1|NA|TRBV2
TGTGCCAGCCGATGGCGGGCGACCTTGAGTGAGCAGTTCTTC
CASRWRATLSEQFF
>NA|TRBJ1-5|NA|TRBV19
TGTGCCAGTAGTTTGGGTGGCCCCACCACAGGGATTGGTAATCAGCCCCAGCATTTT
CASSLGGPTTGIGNQPQHF